The 24 T cell receptor beta chains below all came from one sample that was sequenced in a study of T cell responses to AZD1222 COVID-19 vaccine. Repertoires were generated with immunoSEQ multiplex PCR, while TCRdb's copy carries only in-frame clones and drops some. The sample includes about 94,000 clones, about 88% seen only once; the top ten take about an eighth. Material: peripheral blood, obtained on day 0 of AZD1222 vaccination. The receptors originated from an adult in good health.

The chain recombines TRBV5-6 with TRBJ2-7; 8 nucleotides match TRBD1. This CDR3 region has 15 residues. V lost 0 bases, J lost 4 bases, and 6 bases stayed unmatched. Germline V gene lookup returns CDR1 SGHDT and CDR2 YYEEEE. The CDR3 protein is CASSLAGTGWYEQYF. CDR3 in DNA: TGTGCCAGCAGCTTGGCCGGGACAGGCTGGTACGAGCAGTACTTC.

The chain links TRBV5-6 to TRBJ2-1; D is unclear. This CDR3 has 16 amino acids. Germline CDR1 is SGHDT and CDR2 is YYEEEE. The V end was cut by 0 bases, the J end by 0 bases, with 10 bases between. This chain's CDR3 is CASSLEGGDSYNEQFF. The CDR3 bases are TGTGCCAGCAGCTTGGAGGGTGGGGACTCCTACAATGAGCAGTTCTTC.

The genes are TRBV7-3 and TRBJ2-1; D might be TRBD2 (6 bases). Germline lookup yields CDR1 SGHTA and CDR2 FQGTGA. The germline V and J ends were trimmed by 5 bases and 0 bases, with 14 bases remaining between them. The CDR3 runs to 16 residues. In nucleotides, the CDR3 is TGTGCCAGCAGCCAAAGGGACTTCAGCTCCTACAATGAGCAGTTCTTC. Translated, it gives CASSQRDFSSYNEQFF.

The chain links TRBV3-1 (or the pseudogene TRBV3-2) to TRBJ2-1, with TRBD2 identical over 8 bases. Germline V gene sequence: CDR1 LGHDT, CDR2 YNNKEL (reference sequence). This CDR3 contains 13 residues. The V and J ends lost 11 bases and 6 bases, in that order; junction bases with no gene match: 9. As DNA, the CDR3 is TGTGCCGCCGGACTAGCCCCTTCCAATGAGCAGTTCTTC. Its protein product is CAAGLAPSNEQFF.

V is TRBV12-3 or TRBV12-4 and J is TRBJ1-2, with D possibly TRBD1 on 5 matching bases. Trimming took 6 bases from V and 2 from J, leaving 10 bases between them. The CDR3 is made up of 13 amino acids. CDR3 DNA: TGTGCCAGCAGGCTGGGGGGGAACTATGGCTACACCTTC. Its protein product is CASRLGGNYGYTF.

This clone was detected a few times. The V and J genes are TRBV6-5 and TRBJ2-7; 8 bases are shared with TRBD1. CDR3 length equals 14 residues. The ends lost 6 bases at V and 0 bases at J; junction bases unmatched: 4. The germline gives CDR1 MNHEY, CDR2 SVGAGI. CDR3 residues: CASRGQASSYEQYF. In DNA, the CDR3 is TGTGCCAGCAGGGGACAGGCTAGCTCCTACGAGCAGTACTTC.

V is TRBV5-6 and J is TRBJ1-4; D is possibly TRBD1 (6 bases). The V gene lost 3 bases and the J gene lost 6 bases, with 15 bases spanning the gap. Germline CDR1 SGHDT, CDR2 YYEEEE. The CDR3 totals 15 residues. For the CDR3, the DNA is TGTGCCAGCAGCTCTGATACAGGGAGGCATGAAAAACTGTTTTTT. Translation: CASSSDTGRHEKLFF.

The CDR3 sequence is CASSLARRANTGELFF. Here the CDR3 DNA reads TGTGCCAGCAGCTTGGCTCGGCGGGCGAACACCGGGGAGCTGTTTTTT. This sequence joins TRBV5-4 and TRBJ2-2; D may be TRBD2 (5 bases). The V and J ends lost 0 bases and 0 bases respectively, with 9 bases between them. From germline, CDR1 is SGHNT and CDR2 YYREEE (reference sequence). The CDR3 covers 16 residues. Drawing the rest from reference TRBV5-4 and TRBJ2-2, the complete variable domain is ETGVTQSPTHLIKTRGQQVTLRCSSQSGHNTVSWYQQALGQGPQFIFQYYREEENGRGNFPPRFSGLQFPNYSSELNVNALELDDSALYLCASSLARRANTGELFFGEGSRLTVL.

The rearrangement links TRBV7-2 to TRBJ2-6; D unresolved. CDR3 size: 15 residues. Trimming took 3 bases from V and 0 from J, leaving 6 bases between them. CDR1 and CDR2 (germline): SGHTA, FQGNSA. DNA for the CDR3: TGTGCCAGCAGCTTCCAAGCCTCTGGGGCCAACGTCCTGACTTTC. Its protein is CASSFQASGANVLTF.

The gene calls are TRBV23-1 and TRBJ2-7; 7 nucleotides align to TRBD1. TRBV23-1 is an ORF, with its function uncertain. The CDR3 extends over 12 amino acids. V shed 6 bases, J shed 5 bases, and the junction held 4 bases outside the gene matches. CDR3 coding DNA: TGCGCCAGCAGACAGGGGTTCAACGAGCAGTACTTC. This translates into CASRQGFNEQYF.

The J gene is TRBJ1-1, the V gene TRBV9, with 12 bases that match TRBD1. From germline, CDR1 is SGDLS and CDR2 YYNGEE. This CDR3 contains 15 residues. With V trimmed by 3 bases and J by 2 bases, 2 bases remained unmatched. The chain's CDR3 is CASSGGTGGNTEAFF. The CDR3 DNA reads as TGTGCCAGCAGCGGAGGGACAGGGGGCAACACTGAAGCTTTCTTT.

The V gene is TRBV30, the J gene TRBJ1-2; D gene unclear. The CDR3 spans 13 residues. The V end was cut by 3 bases, the J end by 7 bases, with 15 bases between. CDR1 and CDR2 (germline): GTSNPN, SVGIG (reference sequence). The CDR3 bases are TGTGCCTGGAGCCCTACATCTGTATCTGGCTACACCTTC. Translation: CAWSPTSVSGYTF.

The V gene is TRBV7-2, the J gene TRBJ2-7, with TRBD2 matching 9 bases. This CDR3 has 15 residues. Germline values: CDR1 SGHTA, CDR2 FQGNSA. The junction had 11 bases not matched to a gene; V was cut back by 5 bases and J by 6 bases. The CDR3 loop reads CASSLGLANQGEQYF. CDR3 sequence (DNA): TGTGCCAGCAGCCTGGGACTAGCAAATCAGGGCGAGCAGTACTTC.

The rearrangement links TRBV7-3 to TRBJ2-3; 10 positions agree with TRBD1. This CDR3 is 16 amino acids long. From germline, CDR1 is SGHTA and CDR2 FQGTGA. Losses at the gene ends were 5 bases for V and 5 bases for J; bases not matched to a gene: 10. CDR3 nucleotide sequence: TGTGCCAGCAGCCCCATAGGACAGGGGGATGTAGATACGCAGTATTTT. Amino acids: CASSPIGQGDVDTQYF.

The genes are TRBV5-1 and TRBJ2-5; 8 bases fit TRBD2. This CDR3 spans 15 amino acids. Germline assignment: CDR1 SGHRS and CDR2 YFSETQ. V dropped 0 bases and J dropped 5; count of bases not matched to a gene: 6. CDR3 bases: TGCGCCAGCAGCTTGGACGGACTAGCCGGGGAGACCCAGTACTTC. The encoded protein is CASSLDGLAGETQYF.

The V and J genes are TRBV6-6 and TRBJ2-1; D is perhaps TRBD1 or TRBD2 (5 bases each). This CDR3 comprises 17 residues. The V end was cut by 5 bases, the J end by 6 bases, with 23 bases between. Germline CDR1 reads MNHNY; CDR2 reads SVGAGI (reference sequence). CDR3 bases: TGTGCCAGCAGTCCCCATCCGGGGACCAGGAATGGCAATGAGCAGTTCTTC. Its translation is CASSPHPGTRNGNEQFF.

Written as DNA, the CDR3 is TGTGCCAGCAGTTACAGGGTCTCTCTTGTAGAACAGCCCCAGCATTTT. Translating it yields CASSYRVSLVEQPQHF. The J gene is TRBJ1-5, the V gene TRBV6-2 or TRBV6-3; D not resolved. Trimming cost V 2 bases and J 7 bases, with 18 bases left between them. The CDR3 contains 16 residues. Germline CDR1 MNHEY, CDR2 SVGEGT.

Written as DNA, the CDR3 is TGTGCCAGTAGGGGGACAGGGGTGAATGGCTACACCTTC. Encoded protein: CASRGTGVNGYTF. V is TRBV19 and J is TRBJ1-2, with 10 bases aligning to TRBD1. This CDR3 is built from 13 residues. Per germline, CDR1 LNHDA and CDR2 SQIVND (reference sequence). Germline trimming cut 6 bases from V and 6 bases from J; bases unmatched to any gene: 4.

The V and J genes are TRBV4-2 and TRBJ2-7, with 8 bases matching TRBD1. CDR3 length equals 16 residues. Trimming cost V 3 bases and J 0 bases; bases outside gene matches: 7. Germline loops: CDR1 LGHNA, CDR2 YNFKEQ. CDR3 in amino acids: CASSQGLQGDSYEQYF. CDR3 DNA sequence: TGTGCCAGCAGCCAGGGTCTACAGGGGGACTCCTACGAGCAGTACTTC.

This chain connects TRBV30 to TRBJ2-7; 8 bases are shared with TRBD2. The CDR3 loop spans 12 amino acids. V lost 7 bases to trimming and J lost 2 bases; unmatched junction nucleotides: 4. The germline V gene has CDR1 GTSNPN and CDR2 SVGIG (reference sequence). In DNA, the CDR3 is TGTGCCTATAGCGGGATGGCCTACGAGCAGTACTTC. Protein sequence: CAYSGMAYEQYF.

This chain links TRBV19 with TRBJ2-2; D gene uncertain. Per the germline V gene, CDR1 is LNHDA and CDR2 is SQIVND (reference sequence). There are 16 residues in the CDR3. V was cut by 6 bases and J by 5 bases, with 19 bases left in between. The CDR3 is CASRGDQTLATGELFF. The CDR3 nucleotides read TGTGCCAGTAGGGGCGATCAGACCTTGGCGACCGGGGAGCTGTTTTTT.

The chain couples TRBV30 to TRBJ2-7, with D unresolved. Germline V gene lookup returns CDR1 GTSNPN and CDR2 SVGIG (reference sequence). The CDR3 has 14 amino acids. V gave up 0 bases and J gave up 1 base, with 10 bases separating them. In DNA, the CDR3 is TGTGCCTGGAGTGTACTACATGAATCCTACGAGCAGTACTTC. Translation: CAWSVLHESYEQYF.

V gene TRBV6-4 combines with J gene TRBJ1-6; D may be TRBD1 (5 bases). The V end was cut by 3 bases, the J end by 7 bases, with 10 bases between. Germline CDR1 is MRHNA and CDR2 is SNTAGT. CDR3 length: 14 amino acids. This CDR3 is CASSERQSNSPLHF. The CDR3 bases are TGTGCCAGCAGTGAGAGACAGTCGAATTCACCCCTCCACTTT.

V gene TRBV28 combines with J gene TRBJ2-7, with a possible D match to TRBD2 (5 bases). V lost 3 bases to trimming and J lost 0 bases, with 21 bases between them. The germline CDR1 and CDR2 sequences are MDHEN and SYDVKM. The CDR3 length is 18 residues. The CDR3 reads CASSFIGLQSESSYEQYF. The CDR3 bases are TGTGCCAGCAGTTTCATAGGACTGCAATCTGAGAGCTCCTACGAGCAGTACTTC. Filled out from reference TRBV28 and TRBJ2-7, the complete variable domain reads DVKVTQSSRYLVKRTGEKVFLECVQDMDHENMFWYRQDPGLGLRLIYFSYDVKMKEKGDIPEGYSVSREKKERFSLILESASTNQTSMYLCASSFIGLQSESSYEQYFGPGTRLTVT.